This entry concerns a single T cell receptor (beta chain). Treatment reported: roughly 20 received Ad26.COV2.S at low or high dose, single or two shots; 5 received placebo; per-sample allocation not given. Samples were taken on day 63 after the first vaccine or placebo injection. The data are from a study of Ad26.COV2.S vaccination and SARS-CoV-2 variants. Using immunoSEQ multiplex PCR, the repertoire was profiled, and TCRdb retains in-frame clones only, with some absent. The sample includes fewer than 300,000 clones, 70% to 90% seen only once; the top ten take over 2.5%. Between the trimmed V and J ends, which lost 5 bases and 4 bases, there was a span of 20 bases. This CDR3 has 16 residues. Germline V gives CDR1 MNHEY, CDR2 SMNVEV (reference sequence).

Sequencing was performed on peripheral blood, taken in a trial of Ad26.COV2.S vaccine versus placebo. The sequence was obtained from a person between 18 and 59 years old who received the Ad26.COV2.S COVID-19 vaccine or a placebo. The genes are TRBV27 and TRBJ1-2; possibly TRBD1 for D (5 bases). Here the CDR3 DNA reads TGTGCCAGCAGTAACGATCGGGACGGTGGAATCTATGGCTACACCTTC. Its protein product is CASSNDRDGGIYGYTF.